This T cell receptor (beta chain) was identified during a study of regulatory T cells in long-lasting Graves disease. Study findings and constraints: Newly diagnosed Graves' patients exceeded persistent ones in TCR diversity.

Time point noted: newly diagnosed GD, antithyroid drugs for less than 3 months. From RNA extracted from PBMCs, the TCR library was made. This clonotype was picked up many times. The antigen remains undetermined. Arm-PCR of CDR3 regions and iRepertoire HTBI primers were the basis on which TCR beta libraries were built. TCRdb reanalysed the multiplex PCR reads using MiXCR and keeps one entry per CDR3 protein. The data hold approximately 470,000 distinct CDR3 sequences, with roughly 16% observed a single time. Unmatched junction bases numbered 7, after V lost 5 bases and J lost 2 bases. The CDR3 has 15 residues. Germline V gene lookup returns CDR1 MNHNS and CDR2 SASEGT. The sample was also reused in another study, on T cells in Graves' hyperthyroidism and ophthalmopathy.

Source: peripheral blood mononuclear cells (PBMCs), taken at new diagnosis, from a patient treated with antithyroid drugs. The chain uses TRBV6-1 and TRBJ2-7; 9 bases are shared with TRBD1. The receptor comes from a man aged 40-50 years with Graves disease. CDR3 nucleotides: TGTGCCAGCAGTCGACAGGGGGTTTCGGCCTACGAGCAGTACTTC. Amino acid sequence: CASSRQGVSAYEQYF.